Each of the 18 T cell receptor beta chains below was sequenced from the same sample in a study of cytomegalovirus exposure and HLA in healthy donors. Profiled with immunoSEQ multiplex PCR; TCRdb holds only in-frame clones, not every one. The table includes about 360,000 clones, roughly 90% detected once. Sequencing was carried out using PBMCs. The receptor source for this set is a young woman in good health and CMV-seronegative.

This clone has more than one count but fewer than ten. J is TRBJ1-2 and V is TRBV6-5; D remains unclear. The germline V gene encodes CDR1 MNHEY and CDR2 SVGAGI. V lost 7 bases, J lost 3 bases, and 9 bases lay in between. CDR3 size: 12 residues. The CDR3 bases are TGTGCCAGCATTTCCGGGGACTATGGCTACACCTTC. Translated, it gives CASISGDYGYTF.

CDR3 in amino acids: CASSRGGDPSQPQHF. In nucleotides, the CDR3 is TGCGCCAGCAGCCGAGGGGGAGATCCTTCTCAGCCCCAGCATTTT. The J gene is TRBJ1-5, the V gene TRBV4-1, with D possibly being TRBD1 (6 bases). Germline V CDR1 and CDR2: MGHRA, YSYEKL. The CDR3 has 15 amino acids. With 4 bases removed from V and 6 bases from J, the gap between germline ends came to 16 bases.

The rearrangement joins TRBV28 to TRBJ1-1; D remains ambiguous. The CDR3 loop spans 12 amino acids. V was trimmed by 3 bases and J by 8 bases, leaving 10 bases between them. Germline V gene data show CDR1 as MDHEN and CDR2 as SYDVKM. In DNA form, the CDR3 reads TGTGCCAGCAGTTTTGGAGACTCGGAAGCTTTCTTT. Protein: CASSFGDSEAFF.

CDR3 sequence reads: CASNRQPMNTEAFF. CDR3 DNA sequence: TGTGCCAGTAACAGACAACCCATGAACACTGAAGCTTTCTTT. This chain uses TRBV19 with TRBJ1-1; D unclear. The V and J ends lost 7 bases and 0 bases respectively, with 12 bases between them. The germline V gene has CDR1 LNHDA and CDR2 SQIVND (reference sequence). There are 14 residues in the CDR3.

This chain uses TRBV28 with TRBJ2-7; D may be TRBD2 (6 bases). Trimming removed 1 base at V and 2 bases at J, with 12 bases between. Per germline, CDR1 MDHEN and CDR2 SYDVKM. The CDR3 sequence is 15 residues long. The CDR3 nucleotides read TGTGCCAGCAGTTTATCACCGGGGGACCCCTACGAGCAGTACTTC. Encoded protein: CASSLSPGDPYEQYF.

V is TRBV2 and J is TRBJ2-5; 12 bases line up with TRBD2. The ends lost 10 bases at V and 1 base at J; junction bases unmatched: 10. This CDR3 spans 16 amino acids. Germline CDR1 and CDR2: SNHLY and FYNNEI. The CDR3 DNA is TGTGCCACCCCAAGACTAGCGGGGGACATCCAAGAGACCCAGTACTTC. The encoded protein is CATPRLAGDIQETQYF.

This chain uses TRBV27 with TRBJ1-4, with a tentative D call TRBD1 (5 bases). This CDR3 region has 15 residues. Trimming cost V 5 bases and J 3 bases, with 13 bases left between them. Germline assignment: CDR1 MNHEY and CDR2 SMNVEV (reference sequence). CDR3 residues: CASSLIKGPNEKLFF. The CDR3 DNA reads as TGTGCCAGCAGTCTGATTAAGGGGCCTAATGAAAAACTGTTTTTT.

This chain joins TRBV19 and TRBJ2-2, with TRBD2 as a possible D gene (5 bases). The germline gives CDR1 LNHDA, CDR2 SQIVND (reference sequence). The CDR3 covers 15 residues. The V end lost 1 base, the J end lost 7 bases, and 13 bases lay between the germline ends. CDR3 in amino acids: CASSIGGLSGGELFF. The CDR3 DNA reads TGTGCCAGTAGTATAGGAGGGCTCTCCGGCGGGGAGCTGTTTTTT.

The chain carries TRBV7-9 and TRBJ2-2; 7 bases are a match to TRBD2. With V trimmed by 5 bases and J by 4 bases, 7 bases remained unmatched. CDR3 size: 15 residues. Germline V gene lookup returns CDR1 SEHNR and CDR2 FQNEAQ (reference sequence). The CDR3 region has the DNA TGTGCCAGCAGCCCCCATGGCGGGGGCACCGGGGAGCTGTTTTTT. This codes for CASSPHGGGTGELFF.

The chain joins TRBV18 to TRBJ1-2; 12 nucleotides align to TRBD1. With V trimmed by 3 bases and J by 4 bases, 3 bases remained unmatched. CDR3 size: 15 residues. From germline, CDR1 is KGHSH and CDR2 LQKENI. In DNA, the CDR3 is TGTGCCAGCTCACCGCGGGACAGGGGGCCCTATGGCTACACCTTC. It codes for CASSPRDRGPYGYTF.

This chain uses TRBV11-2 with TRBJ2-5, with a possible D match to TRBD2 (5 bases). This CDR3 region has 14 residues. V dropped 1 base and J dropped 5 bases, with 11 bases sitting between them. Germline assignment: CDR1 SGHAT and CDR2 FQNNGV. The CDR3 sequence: CASSLGASLETQYF. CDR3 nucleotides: TGTGCCAGCAGCTTAGGGGCTAGCTTGGAGACCCAGTACTTC.

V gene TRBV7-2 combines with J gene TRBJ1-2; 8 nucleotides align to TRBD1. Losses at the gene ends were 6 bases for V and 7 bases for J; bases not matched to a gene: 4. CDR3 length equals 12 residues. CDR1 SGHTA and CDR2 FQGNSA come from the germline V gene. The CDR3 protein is CASRPTGGGYTF. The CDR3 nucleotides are TGTGCCAGCAGACCCACAGGGGGTGGCTACACCTTC.

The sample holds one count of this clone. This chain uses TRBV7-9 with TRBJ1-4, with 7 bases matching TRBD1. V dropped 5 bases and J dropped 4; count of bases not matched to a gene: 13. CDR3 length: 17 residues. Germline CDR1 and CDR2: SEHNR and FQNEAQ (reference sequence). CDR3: CASSKRSAGDSNEKLFF. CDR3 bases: TGTGCCAGCAGCAAGCGCTCCGCCGGGGACAGTAATGAAAAACTGTTTTTT. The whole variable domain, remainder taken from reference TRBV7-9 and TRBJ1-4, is DTGVSQNPRHKITKRGQNVTFRCDPISEHNRLYWYRQTLGQGPEFLTYFQNEAQLEKSRLLSDRFSAERPKGSFSTLEIQRTEQGDSAMYLCASSKRSAGDSNEKLFFGSGTQLSVL.

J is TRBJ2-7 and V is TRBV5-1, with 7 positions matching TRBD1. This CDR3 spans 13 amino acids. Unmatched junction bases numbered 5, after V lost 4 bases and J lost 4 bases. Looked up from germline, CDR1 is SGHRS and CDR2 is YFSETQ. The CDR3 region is CASSALTGYEQYF. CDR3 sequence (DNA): TGCGCCAGCAGCGCCCTGACAGGGTACGAGCAGTACTTC.

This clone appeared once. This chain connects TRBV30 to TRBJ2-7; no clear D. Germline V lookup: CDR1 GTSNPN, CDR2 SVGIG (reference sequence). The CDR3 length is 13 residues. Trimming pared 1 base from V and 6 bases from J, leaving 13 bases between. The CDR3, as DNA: TGTGCCTGGAGTGGGCAGCCCTCGGGCGAGCAGTACTTC. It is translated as CAWSGQPSGEQYF.

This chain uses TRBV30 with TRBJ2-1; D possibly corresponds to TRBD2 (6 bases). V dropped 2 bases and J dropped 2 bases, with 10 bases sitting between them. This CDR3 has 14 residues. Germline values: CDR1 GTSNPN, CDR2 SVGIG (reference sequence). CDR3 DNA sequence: TGTGCCTGGAGTTTACTAGCAACCTACAATGAGCAGTTCTTC. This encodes CAWSLLATYNEQFF. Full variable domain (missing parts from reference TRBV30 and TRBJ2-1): SQTIHQWPATLVQPVGSPLSLECTVEGTSNPNLYWYRQAAGRGLQLLFYSVGIGQISSEVPQNLSASRPQDRQFILSSKKLLLSDSGFYLCAWSLLATYNEQFFGPGTRLTVL.

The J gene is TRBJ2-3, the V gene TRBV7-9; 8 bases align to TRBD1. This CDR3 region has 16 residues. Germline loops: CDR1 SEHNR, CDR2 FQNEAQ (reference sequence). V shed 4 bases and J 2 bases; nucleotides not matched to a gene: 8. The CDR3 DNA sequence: TGTGCCAGCAGCTACCCGACAGGGGAGTTCACAGATACGCAGTATTTT. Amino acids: CASSYPTGEFTDTQYF.

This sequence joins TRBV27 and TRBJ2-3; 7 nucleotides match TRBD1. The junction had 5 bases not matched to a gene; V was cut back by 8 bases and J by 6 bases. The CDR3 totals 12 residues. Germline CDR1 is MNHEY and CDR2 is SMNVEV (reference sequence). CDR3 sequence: CASGDRADTQYF. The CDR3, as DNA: TGTGCCAGCGGTGACAGGGCTGATACGCAGTATTTT.